This paragraph covers one T cell receptor (beta chain) sequence. Germline is not matched at one junction end, which may reflect a read error. Germline V gene data show CDR1 as SGHRS and CDR2 as YFSETQ. The CDR3 is 14 residues long. The record originates from a study of blood T cell repertoires in COVID-19. Study information: Samples taken during acute and convalescent COVID-19 were collected in the United States, Italy and Spain.

Sequencing was performed with immunoSEQ multiplex PCR; in TCRdb, only in-frame clones are kept and a portion is missing. This sample has around 260,000 clones, with about 81% found just once. The chain uses TRBV5-1 and TRBJ2-1; 9 nucleotides align to TRBD1. The sequenced sample was PBMCs or T cells enriched from blood (not recorded which). The source is a man aged 25 to 40 with acute COVID-19. The CDR3 here is CASSPSTGGNEQFF. Here the CDR3 DNA reads TGTGCCAGCAGCCCCTCGACAGGGGGCAATGAGCAGTTCTTC.